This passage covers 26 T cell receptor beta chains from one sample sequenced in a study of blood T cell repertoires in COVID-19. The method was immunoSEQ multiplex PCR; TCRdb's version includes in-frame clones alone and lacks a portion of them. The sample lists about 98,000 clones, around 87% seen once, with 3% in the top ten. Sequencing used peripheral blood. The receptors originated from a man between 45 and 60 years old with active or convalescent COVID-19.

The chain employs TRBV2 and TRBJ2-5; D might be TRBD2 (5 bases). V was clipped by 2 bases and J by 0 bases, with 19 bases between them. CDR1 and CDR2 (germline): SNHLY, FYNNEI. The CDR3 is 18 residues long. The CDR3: CASSESLALASYQETQYF. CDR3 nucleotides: TGTGCCAGCAGTGAATCGCTGGCCCTAGCTTCATACCAAGAGACCCAGTACTTC.

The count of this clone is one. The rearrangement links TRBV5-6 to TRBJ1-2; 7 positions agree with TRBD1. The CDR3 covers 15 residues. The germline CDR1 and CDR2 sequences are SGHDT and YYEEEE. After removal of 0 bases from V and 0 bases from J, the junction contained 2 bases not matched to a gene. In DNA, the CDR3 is TGTGCCAGCAGCTTGGCCGGGACAGCTAACTATGGCTACACCTTC. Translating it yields CASSLAGTANYGYTF.

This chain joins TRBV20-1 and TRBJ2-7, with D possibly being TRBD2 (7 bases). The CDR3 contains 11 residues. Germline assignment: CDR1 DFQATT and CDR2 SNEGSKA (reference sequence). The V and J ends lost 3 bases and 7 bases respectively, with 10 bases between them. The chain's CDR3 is CSASGGLEQYV. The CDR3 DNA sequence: TGCAGTGCTAGCGGGGGGCTAGAGCAGTACGTC.

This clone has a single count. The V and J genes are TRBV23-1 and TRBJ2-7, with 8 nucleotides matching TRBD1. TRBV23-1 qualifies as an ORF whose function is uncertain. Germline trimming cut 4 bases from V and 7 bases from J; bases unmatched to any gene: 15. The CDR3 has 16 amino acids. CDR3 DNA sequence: TGCGCCAGCAGTCCAGTTCCCGGACAGGGACCTGTTGAGCAGTACTTC. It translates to CASSPVPGQGPVEQYF.

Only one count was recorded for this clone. The CDR3 DNA follows: TGTGCCAGCTTAAGACAAGTTTCTAACTATGGCTACACCTTC. Amino acid sequence: CASLRQVSNYGYTF. The chain employs TRBV6-5 and TRBJ1-2; D gene unclear. The CDR3 contains 14 residues. V shed 8 bases and J shed 0 bases, with 13 bases lying between them. The germline CDR1 and CDR2 sequences are MNHEY and SVGAGI.

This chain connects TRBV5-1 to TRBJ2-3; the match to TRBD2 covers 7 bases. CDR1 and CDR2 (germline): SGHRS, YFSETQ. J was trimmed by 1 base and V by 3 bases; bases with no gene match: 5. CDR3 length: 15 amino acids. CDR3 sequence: CASSSSGGGTDTQYF. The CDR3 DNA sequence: TGCGCCAGCAGCTCTAGCGGTGGTGGCACAGATACGCAGTATTTT.

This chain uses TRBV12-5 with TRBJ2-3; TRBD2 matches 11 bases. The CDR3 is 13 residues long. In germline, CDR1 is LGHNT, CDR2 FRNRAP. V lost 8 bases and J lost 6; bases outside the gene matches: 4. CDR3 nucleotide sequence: TGTGCTAGTTCGGCTAGCGGGGGGGATACGCAGTATTTT. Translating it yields CASSASGGDTQYF.

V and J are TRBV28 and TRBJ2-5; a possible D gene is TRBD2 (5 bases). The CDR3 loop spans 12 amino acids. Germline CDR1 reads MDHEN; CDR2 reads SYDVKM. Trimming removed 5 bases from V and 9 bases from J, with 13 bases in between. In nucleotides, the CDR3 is TGTGCCAGCAGTCAGTCTGTGGAGGCCCAGTACTTC. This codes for CASSQSVEAQYF.

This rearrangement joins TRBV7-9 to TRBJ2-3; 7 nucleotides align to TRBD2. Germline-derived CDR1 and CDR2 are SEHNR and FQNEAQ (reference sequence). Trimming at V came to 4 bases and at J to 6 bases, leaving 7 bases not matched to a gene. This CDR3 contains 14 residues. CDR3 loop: CASSSQRGGDTQYF. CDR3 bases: TGTGCCAGCAGCTCCCAGCGGGGAGGTGATACGCAGTATTTT. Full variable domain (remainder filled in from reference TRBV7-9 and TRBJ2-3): DTGVSQNPRHKITKRGQNVTFRCDPISEHNRLYWYRQTLGQGPEFLTYFQNEAQLEKSRLLSDRFSAERPKGSFSTLEIQRTEQGDSAMYLCASSSQRGGDTQYFGPGTRLTVL.

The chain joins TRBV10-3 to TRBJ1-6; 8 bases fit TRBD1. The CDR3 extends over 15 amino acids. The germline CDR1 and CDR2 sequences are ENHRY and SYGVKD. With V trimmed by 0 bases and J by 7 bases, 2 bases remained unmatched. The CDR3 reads CAISESDRENSPLHF. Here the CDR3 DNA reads TGTGCCATCAGTGAGTCGGACAGGGAAAATTCACCCCTCCACTTT.

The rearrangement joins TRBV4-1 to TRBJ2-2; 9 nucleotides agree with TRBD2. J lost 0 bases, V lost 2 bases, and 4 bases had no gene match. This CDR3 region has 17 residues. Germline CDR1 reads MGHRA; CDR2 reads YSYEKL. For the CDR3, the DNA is TGCGCCAGCAGCCAACGGGGCGGGGGGGCGAACACCGGGGAGCTGTTTTTT. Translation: CASSQRGGGANTGELFF.

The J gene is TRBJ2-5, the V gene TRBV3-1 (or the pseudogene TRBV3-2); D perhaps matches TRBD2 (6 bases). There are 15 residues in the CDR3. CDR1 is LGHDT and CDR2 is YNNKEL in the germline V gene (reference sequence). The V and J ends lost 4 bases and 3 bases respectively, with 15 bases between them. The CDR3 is CASSPDTREEETQYF. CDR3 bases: TGTGCCAGCAGCCCCGACACTAGGGAGGAAGAGACCCAGTACTTC.

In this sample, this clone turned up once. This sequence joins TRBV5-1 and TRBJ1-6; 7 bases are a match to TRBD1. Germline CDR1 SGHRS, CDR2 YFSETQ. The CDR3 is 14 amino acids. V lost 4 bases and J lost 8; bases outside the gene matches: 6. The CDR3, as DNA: TGCGCCAGCAGCAACCGGGACAGCTATTCACCCCTCCACTTT. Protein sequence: CASSNRDSYSPLHF.

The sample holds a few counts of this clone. Written as DNA, the CDR3 is TGTGCCAGCGTCGGGACAGGAGGCCCCGCAAGGAAAGGCTACACCTTC. Translating it yields CASVGTGGPARKGYTF. The rearrangement joins TRBV7-2 to TRBJ1-2; 8 bases are shared with TRBD1. The CDR3 length is 16 residues. Germline V CDR1 and CDR2: SGHTA, FQGNSA. Germline trimming cut 8 bases from V and 8 bases from J; bases unmatched to any gene: 19.

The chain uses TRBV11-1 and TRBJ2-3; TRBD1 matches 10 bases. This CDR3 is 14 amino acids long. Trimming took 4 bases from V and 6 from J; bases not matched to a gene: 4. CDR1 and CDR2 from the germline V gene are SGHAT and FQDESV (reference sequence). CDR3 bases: TGTGCCAGCAGCTCCGGACAGGGGGACGATACGCAGTATTTT. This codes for CASSSGQGDDTQYF.

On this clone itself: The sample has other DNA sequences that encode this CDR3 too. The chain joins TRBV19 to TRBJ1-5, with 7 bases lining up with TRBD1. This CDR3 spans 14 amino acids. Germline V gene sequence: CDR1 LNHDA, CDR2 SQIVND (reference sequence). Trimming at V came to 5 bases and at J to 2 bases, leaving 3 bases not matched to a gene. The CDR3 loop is CASSGQGGNQPQHF. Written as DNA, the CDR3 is TGTGCCAGTAGTGGTCAGGGGGGCAATCAGCCCCAGCATTTT.

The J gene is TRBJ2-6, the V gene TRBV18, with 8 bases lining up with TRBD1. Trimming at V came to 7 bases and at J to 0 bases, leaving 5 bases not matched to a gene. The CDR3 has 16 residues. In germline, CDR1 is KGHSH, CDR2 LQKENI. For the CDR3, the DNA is TGTGCCAGCTTGGGACAGGTTCGCTCTGGGGCCAACGTCCTGACTTTC. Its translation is CASLGQVRSGANVLTF.

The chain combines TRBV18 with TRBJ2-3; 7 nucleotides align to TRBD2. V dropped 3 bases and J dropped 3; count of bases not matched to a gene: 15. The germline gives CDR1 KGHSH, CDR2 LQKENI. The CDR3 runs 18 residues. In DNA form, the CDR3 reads TGTGCCAGCTCACCCCCGAGAGGTCGGGAGCGGGGTACAGATACGCAGTATTTT. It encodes CASSPPRGRERGTDTQYF.

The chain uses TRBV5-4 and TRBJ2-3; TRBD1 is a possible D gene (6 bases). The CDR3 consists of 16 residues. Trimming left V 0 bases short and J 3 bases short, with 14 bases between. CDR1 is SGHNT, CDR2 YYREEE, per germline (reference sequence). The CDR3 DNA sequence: TGTGCCAGCAGCTTGGCTGGGGGCTTGGGGACAGATACGCAGTATTTT. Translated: CASSLAGGLGTDTQYF. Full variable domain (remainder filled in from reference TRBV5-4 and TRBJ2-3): ETGVTQSPTHLIKTRGQQVTLRCSSQSGHNTVSWYQQALGQGPQFIFQYYREEENGRGNFPPRFSGLQFPNYSSELNVNALELDDSALYLCASSLAGGLGTDTQYFGPGTRLTVL.

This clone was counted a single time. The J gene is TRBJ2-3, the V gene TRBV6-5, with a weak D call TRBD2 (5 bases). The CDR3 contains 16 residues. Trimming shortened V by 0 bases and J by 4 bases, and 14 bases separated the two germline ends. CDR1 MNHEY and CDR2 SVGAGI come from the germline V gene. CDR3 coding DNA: TGTGCCAGCAGTTACTCGCACCGTGAGGGAGCAGATACGCAGTATTTT. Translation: CASSYSHREGADTQYF.

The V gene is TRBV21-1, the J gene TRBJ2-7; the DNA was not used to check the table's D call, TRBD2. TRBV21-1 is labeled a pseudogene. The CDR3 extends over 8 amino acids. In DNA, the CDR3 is TGTACGGGTGGCGAGCAGTACTTC. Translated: CTGGEQYF.

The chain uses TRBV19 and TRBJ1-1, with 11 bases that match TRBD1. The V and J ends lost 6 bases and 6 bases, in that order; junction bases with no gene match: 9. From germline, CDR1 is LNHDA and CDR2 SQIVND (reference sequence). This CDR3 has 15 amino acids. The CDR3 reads CASRPGQGVWAEAFF. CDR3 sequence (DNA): TGTGCCAGTAGGCCGGGACAGGGGGTATGGGCTGAAGCTTTCTTT.

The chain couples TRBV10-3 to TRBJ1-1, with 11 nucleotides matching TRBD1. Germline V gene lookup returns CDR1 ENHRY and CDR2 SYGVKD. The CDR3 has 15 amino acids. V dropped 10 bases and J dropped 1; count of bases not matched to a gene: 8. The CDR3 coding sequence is TGTGCCACCTTGGACAGGGGGCAGGGGAACACTGAAGCTTTCTTT. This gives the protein CATLDRGQGNTEAFF.

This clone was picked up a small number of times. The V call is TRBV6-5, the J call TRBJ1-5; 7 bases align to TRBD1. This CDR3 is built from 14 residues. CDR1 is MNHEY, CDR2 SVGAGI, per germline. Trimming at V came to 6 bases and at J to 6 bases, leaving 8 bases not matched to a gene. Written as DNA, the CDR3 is TGTGCCAGCAGCCCCCAGGGGACAGCTCAGCCCCAGCATTTT. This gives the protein CASSPQGTAQPQHF.

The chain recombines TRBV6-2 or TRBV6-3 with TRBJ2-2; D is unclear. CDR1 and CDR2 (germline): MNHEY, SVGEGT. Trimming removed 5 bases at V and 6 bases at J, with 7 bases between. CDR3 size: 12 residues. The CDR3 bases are TGTGCCAGCAGTCTGGCCCCCGGGGAGCTGTTTTTT. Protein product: CASSLAPGELFF.

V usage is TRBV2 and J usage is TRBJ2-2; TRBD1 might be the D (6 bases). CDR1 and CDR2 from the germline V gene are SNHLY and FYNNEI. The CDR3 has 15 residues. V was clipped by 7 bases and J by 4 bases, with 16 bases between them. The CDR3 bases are TGTGCCAGCACCCAAACAGGGATGGGCACCGGGGAGCTGTTTTTT. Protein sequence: CASTQTGMGTGELFF.